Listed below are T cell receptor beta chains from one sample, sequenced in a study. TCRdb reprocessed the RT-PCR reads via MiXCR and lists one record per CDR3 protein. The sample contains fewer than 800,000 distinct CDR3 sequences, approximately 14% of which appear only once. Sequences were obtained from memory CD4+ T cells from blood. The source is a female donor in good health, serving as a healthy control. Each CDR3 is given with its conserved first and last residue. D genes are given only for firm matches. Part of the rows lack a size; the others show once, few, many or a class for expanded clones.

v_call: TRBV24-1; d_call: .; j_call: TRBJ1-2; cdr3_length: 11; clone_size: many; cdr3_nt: TGTGCCACCAGTGATTTTTATGGCTACACCTTC; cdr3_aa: CATSDFYGYTF
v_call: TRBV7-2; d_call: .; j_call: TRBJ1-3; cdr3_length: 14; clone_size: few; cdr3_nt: TGTGCCAGCAGCACATACAGCTCTGGAAACACCATATATTTT; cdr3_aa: CASSTYSSGNTIYF
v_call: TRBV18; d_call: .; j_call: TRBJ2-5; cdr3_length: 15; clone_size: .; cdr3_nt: TGTGCCAGCTCACCACTTAACCGGGAGCGGGAGACCCAGTACTTC; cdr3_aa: CASSPLNRERETQYF
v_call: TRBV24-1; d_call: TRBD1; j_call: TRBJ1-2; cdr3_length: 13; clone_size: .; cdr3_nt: TGTGCCACGGGACAGGGGGCCGGGTATGGCTACACCTTC; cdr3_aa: CATGQGAGYGYTF
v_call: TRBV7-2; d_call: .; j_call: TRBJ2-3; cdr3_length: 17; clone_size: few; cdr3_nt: TGTGCCAGCAGCTTAGGGTTCGGGGGACCCCTGACAGATACGCAGTATTTT; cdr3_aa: CASSLGFGGPLTDTQYF
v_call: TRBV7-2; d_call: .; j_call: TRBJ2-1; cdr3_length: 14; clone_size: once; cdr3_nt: TGTGCCAGCAGCCCGACCGGCCCCGAGGGTGAGCAGTTCTTC; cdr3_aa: CASSPTGPEGEQFF
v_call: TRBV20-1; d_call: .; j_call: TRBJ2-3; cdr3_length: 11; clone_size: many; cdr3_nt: TGCAGTGGTGGATGGGTGGATACGCAGTATTTT; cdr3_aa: CSGGWVDTQYF
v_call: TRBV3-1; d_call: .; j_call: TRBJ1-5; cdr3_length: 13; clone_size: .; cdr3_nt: TGTGCCAGCAGCATCCGACGGGGTCAGCCCCAGCATTTT; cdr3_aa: CASSIRRGQPQHF
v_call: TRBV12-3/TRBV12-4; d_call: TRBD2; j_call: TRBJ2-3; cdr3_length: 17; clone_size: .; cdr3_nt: TGTGCCAGCAGTTTACGGGGCGGGAGGGTCGGCACAGATACGCAGTATTTT; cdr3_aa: CASSLRGGRVGTDTQYF
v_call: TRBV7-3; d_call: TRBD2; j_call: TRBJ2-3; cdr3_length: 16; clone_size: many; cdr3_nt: TGTGCCAGCAGCTTACTGGGACTAGACGCCAGAGATACGCAGTATTTT; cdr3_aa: CASSLLGLDARDTQYF
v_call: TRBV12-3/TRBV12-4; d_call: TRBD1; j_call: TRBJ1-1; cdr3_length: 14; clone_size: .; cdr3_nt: TGTGCCAGCAGAACGGGACAGCAGAACACTGAAGCTTTCTTT; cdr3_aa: CASRTGQQNTEAFF
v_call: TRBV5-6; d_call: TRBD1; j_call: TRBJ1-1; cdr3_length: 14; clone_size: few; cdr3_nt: TGTGCCAGCAGCTTAAGGACAGGGAAGACTGAAGCTTTCTTT; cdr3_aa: CASSLRTGKTEAFF
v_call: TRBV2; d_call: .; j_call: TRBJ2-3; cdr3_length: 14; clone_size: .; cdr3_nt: TGTGCCAGCGGAATAACTAGGGGCACAGATACGCAGTATTTT; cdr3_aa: CASGITRGTDTQYF
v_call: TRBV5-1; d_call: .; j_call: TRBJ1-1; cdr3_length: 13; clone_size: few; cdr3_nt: TGCGCCAGCAAAACAGGACCGAACACTGAAGCTTTCTTT; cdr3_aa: CASKTGPNTEAFF
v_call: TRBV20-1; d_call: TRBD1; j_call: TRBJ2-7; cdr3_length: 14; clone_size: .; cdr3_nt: TGCAGTGCTAGAGGCTGGGACAGGGAAAACGAGCAGTACTTC; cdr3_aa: CSARGWDRENEQYF
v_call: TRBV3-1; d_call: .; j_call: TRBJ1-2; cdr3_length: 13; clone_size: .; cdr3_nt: TGTGCCATCAGCCAAGCGGATTACTATGGCTACACCTTC; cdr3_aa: CAISQADYYGYTF
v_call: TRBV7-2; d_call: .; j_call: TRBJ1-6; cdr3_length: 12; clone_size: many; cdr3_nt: TGTGCCAGCAGTGCTTATCCGTGGGGCCTCCACTTT; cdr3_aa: CASSAYPWGLHF
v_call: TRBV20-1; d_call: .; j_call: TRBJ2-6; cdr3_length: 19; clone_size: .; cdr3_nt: TGCAGTGCTAGAGATACTCGGGACCCTCAACTCTCTGGGGCCAACGTCCTGACTTTC; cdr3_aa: CSARDTRDPQLSGANVLTF
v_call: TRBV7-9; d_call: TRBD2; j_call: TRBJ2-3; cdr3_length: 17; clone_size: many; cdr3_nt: TGTGCCAGCAGCTTAGGGTTCGGCGGGAGGGCCCCGGATACGCAGTATTTT; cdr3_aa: CASSLGFGGRAPDTQYF
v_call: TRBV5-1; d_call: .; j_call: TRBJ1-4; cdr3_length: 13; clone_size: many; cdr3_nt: TGCGCCAGCAGCTCGCAGGGTGGTGAAAAACTGTTTTTT; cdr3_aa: CASSSQGGEKLFF
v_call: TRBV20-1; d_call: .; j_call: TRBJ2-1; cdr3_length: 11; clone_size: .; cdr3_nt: TGCAGTGGAGCAGAGGGTGTGGAGCAGTTCTTC; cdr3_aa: CSGAEGVEQFF
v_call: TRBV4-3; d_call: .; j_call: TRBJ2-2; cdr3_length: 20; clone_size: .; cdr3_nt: TGCGCCAGCAGCCAAGATCCTATTCTCCGGGGGCCGAAAGACACCGGGGAGCTGTTTTTT; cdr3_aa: CASSQDPILRGPKDTGELFF